The 22 T cell receptor beta chains presented below share a single source sample, sequenced in a study of blood T cell repertoires in COVID-19. Clones were read by immunoSEQ multiplex PCR, and TCRdb kept only the in-frame ones, dropping some. This sample has about 220,000 clones, with 84% found just once. The source material was peripheral blood. All receptors derive from a woman aged 55-69 years who had recovered from COVID-19.

This clone was seen only a few times. The chain carries TRBV5-5 and TRBJ1-5; tentatively, D is TRBD1 (6 bases). The CDR3 is 17 amino acids. The germline V gene has CDR1 SGHKS and CDR2 YYEKEE (reference sequence). V shed 1 base and J shed 4 bases, with 18 bases lying between them. The CDR3 DNA follows: TGTGCCAGCAGCTTGAGTCCCGCCAGGGGTACAAATCAGCCCCAGCATTTT. This codes for CASSLSPARGTNQPQHF.

The table lists this clone with a few counts. The rearrangement links TRBV4-1 to TRBJ1-1, with 10 bases that match TRBD1. The V and J ends lost 0 bases and 2 bases, in that order; junction bases with no gene match: 0. CDR3 length: 15 amino acids. Germline CDR1 is MGHRA and CDR2 is YSYEKL. CDR3: CASSQETGGNTEAFF. The CDR3 DNA reads TGCGCCAGCAGCCAAGAGACAGGGGGCAACACTGAAGCTTTCTTT.

The rearrangement links TRBV24-1 to TRBJ2-3, with 7 bases aligning to TRBD1. The V and J ends lost 4 bases and 0 bases, in that order; junction bases with no gene match: 6. Germline V gives CDR1 KGHDR, CDR2 SFDVKD. This CDR3 has 16 residues. The CDR3 spells CATSDQRDSSTDTQYF. CDR3 sequence (DNA): TGTGCCACCAGTGACCAACGGGACAGTAGCACAGATACGCAGTATTTT.

The chain carries TRBV7-9 and TRBJ2-7; TRBD2 matches at 7 bases. The CDR3 consists of 15 residues. Losses at the gene ends were 4 bases for V and 4 bases for J; bases not matched to a gene: 10. Germline V gene sequence: CDR1 SEHNR, CDR2 FQNEAQ (reference sequence). The CDR3 region has the DNA TGTGCCAGCAGCTCCCGTGGGGGACTAAGTTACGAGCAGTACTTC. The encoded protein is CASSSRGGLSYEQYF.

This chain connects TRBV5-1 to TRBJ2-5, with D maybe TRBD2 (5 bases). The germline gives CDR1 SGHRS, CDR2 YFSETQ. The V gene lost 5 bases and the J gene lost 3 bases, with 14 bases spanning the gap. This CDR3 spans 14 amino acids. CDR3 sequence reads: CASSTTQTKETQYF. The CDR3 region has the DNA TGCGCCAGCAGTACCACACAGACTAAAGAGACCCAGTACTTC.

This chain joins TRBV5-1 and TRBJ1-2; 10 positions match TRBD1. Looked up from germline, CDR1 is SGHRS and CDR2 is YFSETQ. This CDR3 is 15 amino acids long. The V segment lost 4 bases and the J segment 4 bases; nucleotides outside the gene matches: 7. CDR3 in amino acids: CASSQATGGSYGYTF. Written as DNA, the CDR3 is TGCGCCAGCAGCCAAGCGACAGGGGGCAGCTATGGCTACACCTTC.

This clone was seen a few times. V usage is TRBV19 and J usage is TRBJ2-7; 8 bases line up with TRBD1. Germline CDR1 LNHDA, CDR2 SQIVND (reference sequence). Unmatched junction bases numbered 11, after V lost 5 bases and J lost 5 bases. The CDR3 contains 15 residues. CDR3 nucleotides: TGTGCCAGTAGTGTTAAATACGGGACAGGAAACGAGCAGTACTTC. The encoded protein is CASSVKYGTGNEQYF.

The chain employs TRBV5-4 and TRBJ2-4; 7 bases map to TRBD1. V trimming: 4 bases; J trimming: 1 base; junction bases outside the gene matches: 5. CDR3 length: 15 amino acids. Germline V lookup: CDR1 SGHNT, CDR2 YYREEE (reference sequence). The CDR3 spells CASSEKTGAKNIQYF. CDR3 sequence (DNA): TGTGCCAGCAGCGAAAAGACAGGGGCCAAAAACATTCAGTACTTC.

The chain employs TRBV19 and TRBJ1-5; perhaps TRBD1 as D (6 bases). Germline V lookup: CDR1 LNHDA, CDR2 SQIVND (reference sequence). The V end was cut by 7 bases, the J end by 7 bases, with 11 bases between. This CDR3 contains 12 residues. Here the CDR3 DNA reads TGTGCCAGTAACGGACAGACACAGCCCCAGCATTTT. As protein: CASNGQTQPQHF.

The V and J genes are TRBV15 and TRBJ1-1; D is unclear. The CDR3 loop spans 13 amino acids. Trimming pared 8 bases from V and 1 base from J, leaving 11 bases between. CDR1 is LNHNV and CDR2 is YYDKDF in the germline V gene (reference sequence). The CDR3 DNA follows: TGTGCCACCGTGAAGAGTCGGAACACTGAAGCTTTCTTT. Protein: CATVKSRNTEAFF.

The chain links TRBV5-1 to TRBJ1-4, with 8 positions matching TRBD1. CDR3 size: 16 residues. The junction had 9 bases not matched to a gene; V was cut back by 4 bases and J by 4 bases. The germline V gene has CDR1 SGHRS and CDR2 YFSETQ. CDR3 nucleotides: TGCGCCAGCAGCCCAGGACAGGGTGCGCTTAATGAAAAACTGTTTTTT. Protein sequence: CASSPGQGALNEKLFF.

This clone was counted between two and nine times. This chain joins TRBV5-1 and TRBJ2-5, with D maybe TRBD2 (7 bases). Germline CDR1 reads SGHRS; CDR2 reads YFSETQ. V gave up 5 bases and J gave up 4 bases, with 12 bases separating them. This CDR3 region has 13 residues. The chain's CDR3 is CASSAAGAETQYF. The CDR3 bases are TGCGCCAGCAGTGCGGCGGGGGCAGAGACCCAGTACTTC. Full variable domain (missing parts from reference TRBV5-1 and TRBJ2-5): KAGVTQTPRYLIKTRGQQVTLSCSPISGHRSVSWYQQTPGQGLQFLFEYFSETQRNKGNFPGRFSGRQFSNSRSEMNVSTLELGDSALYLCASSAAGAETQYFGPGTRLLVL.

This clone has a handful of counts. The chain links TRBV11-2 to TRBJ1-5; D uncertain. Germline CDR1 reads SGHAT; CDR2 reads FQNNGV. V gave up 0 bases and J gave up 5 bases, with 5 bases separating them. The CDR3 length is 13 residues. The CDR3 here is CASSLDLDQPQHF. Here the CDR3 DNA reads TGTGCCAGCAGCTTAGACCTCGATCAGCCCCAGCATTTT.

The chain recombines TRBV5-6 with TRBJ1-2; 7 nucleotides match TRBD1. The CDR3 sequence is 16 residues long. Trimming took 4 bases from V and 2 from J; bases not matched to a gene: 11. Germline V lookup: CDR1 SGHDT, CDR2 YYEEEE. The CDR3 region is CASSQDTQGPNYGYTF. CDR3 sequence (DNA): TGTGCCAGCAGCCAGGATACACAGGGGCCGAACTATGGCTACACCTTC.

This sequence joins TRBV18 and TRBJ2-1, with D tentatively TRBD2 (6 bases). There are 16 residues in the CDR3. Germline lookup yields CDR1 KGHSH and CDR2 LQKENI. Deletions cut 3 bases from V and 2 bases from J, with 14 bases between. The DNA for the CDR3 is TGTGCCAGCTCACCGCACGCGGGGTTACCCTACAATGAGCAGTTCTTC. This codes for CASSPHAGLPYNEQFF. The whole variable domain, remainder taken from reference TRBV18 and TRBJ2-1, is NAGVMQNPRHLVRRRGQEARLRCSPMKGHSHVYWYRQLPEEGLKFMVYLQKENIIDESGMPKERFSAEFPKEGPSILRIQQVVRGDSAAYFCASSPHAGLPYNEQFFGPGTRLTVL.

This chain joins TRBV10-3 and TRBJ1-2; 8 bases line up with TRBD1. Germline assignment: CDR1 ENHRY and CDR2 SYGVKD. CDR3 length equals 12 residues. V trimming: 9 bases; J trimming: 5 bases; junction bases outside the gene matches: 5. The CDR3 sequence: CAMQGAGYGYTF. The CDR3 DNA reads TGTGCCATGCAGGGGGCAGGGTATGGCTACACCTTC.

CDR3 DNA sequence: TGTGCCAGCAGCTTAGCGGACAGGAAGAACACTGAAGCTTTCTTT. Protein sequence: CASSLADRKNTEAFF. The chain employs TRBV7-9 and TRBJ1-1, with 7 nucleotides matching TRBD1. Unmatched junction bases numbered 2, after V lost 0 bases and J lost 1 base. This CDR3 region has 15 residues. Germline CDR1 SEHNR, CDR2 FQNEAQ (reference sequence).

This chain connects TRBV3-1 (or the pseudogene TRBV3-2) to TRBJ1-2, with D possibly matching TRBD1 (5 bases). Per the germline V gene, CDR1 is LGHDT and CDR2 is YNNKEL (reference sequence). V lost 5 bases to trimming and J lost 7 bases, with 11 bases between them. The CDR3 has 12 residues. This CDR3 is CASSWPGLGYTF. In DNA form, the CDR3 reads TGTGCCAGCAGCTGGCCGGGACTTGGCTACACCTTC.

The chain uses TRBV7-2 and TRBJ2-6, with D perhaps TRBD1 (6 bases). CDR3 size: 17 residues. With 7 bases removed from V and 0 bases from J, the gap between germline ends came to 16 bases. In germline, CDR1 is SGHTA, CDR2 FQGNSA. CDR3: CASNPLDRFSGANVLTF. The CDR3, as DNA: TGTGCCAGCAACCCCCTAGACAGGTTCTCTGGGGCCAACGTCCTGACTTTC.

The V and J genes are TRBV5-5 and TRBJ1-2, with TRBD1 as a possible D gene (6 bases). With 6 bases removed from V and 3 bases from J, the gap between germline ends came to 12 bases. The CDR3 is made up of 13 amino acids. The germline V gene has CDR1 SGHKS and CDR2 YYEKEE (reference sequence). The CDR3 here is CASTIGQHYGYTF. CDR3 nucleotide sequence: TGTGCCAGCACCATAGGACAGCACTATGGCTACACCTTC.

V usage is TRBV4-1 and J usage is TRBJ2-7; D may be TRBD1 (6 bases). CDR1 and CDR2 from the germline V gene are MGHRA and YSYEKL. The CDR3 runs to 14 residues. Trimming removed 3 bases at V and 3 bases at J, with 12 bases between. The CDR3 DNA reads as TGCGCCAGCAGCCACCCCGGACAGAGCTACGAGCAGTACTTC. Its protein product is CASSHPGQSYEQYF.

V usage is TRBV6-6 and J usage is TRBJ2-5; 7 nucleotides line up with TRBD1. The J segment lost 5 bases and the V segment lost 9 bases, leaving 6 bases of the junction unmatched. This CDR3 region has 12 residues. CDR1 is MNHNY and CDR2 is SVGAGI in the germline V gene (reference sequence). CDR3 residues: CASRGGIETQYF. Here the CDR3 DNA reads TGTGCCAGTCGAGGGGGCATCGAGACCCAGTACTTC.